This TCR beta chain was recovered during a study of CD8 T cells in Susac syndrome. Random hexamers were used to reverse transcribe roughly 0.45 to 1 ug of RNA. Amplification of TCR beta CDR3 across 54 Vbeta and 13 Jbeta was performed with immunoSEQ multiplex PCR. TCRdb reanalysed the immunoSEQ multiplex PCR reads using MiXCR and keeps one entry per CDR3 protein. The profile shows 200,000 or so distinct CDR3 sequences, roughly 96% of them singletons. V shed 3 bases and J shed 6 bases, with 11 bases lying between them. CDR1 and CDR2 from the germline V gene are KGHDR and SFDVKD. The CDR3 is made up of 14 amino acids. Sequencing of TCR beta was performed on blood CD8+ T cells and on blood CD4+ T cells.

This clonotype was sampled from a human donor with multiple sclerosis. The specimen sequenced was CD4+ T cells from PBMCs. This rearrangement joins TRBV24-1 to TRBJ2-4, with a tentative D call TRBD1 (6 bases). The CDR3 protein is CATSDTGRSNIQYF. The CDR3 DNA reads TGTGCCACCAGTGATACAGGGAGATCAAACATTCAGTACTTC.